The T cell receptor (beta chain) described here comes from a study of T cells after yellow fever vaccination. Making TCR cDNA involved 5'RACE template switching, which added UMIs and a universal primer site. Each CDR3 protein gets one entry after TCRdb re-called the 5' RACE reads with MiXCR. The sample has about 220,000 distinct CDR3 sequences; roughly 3.3% are singletons. Comment on this clonotype: No antigen is known for it.

General study points: Subsequent to the booster, the majority of primary-vaccination clones reappeared (approximately 95% CD4, roughly 90% CD8).

This CDR3 is built from 13 residues. The V end was cut by 4 bases, the J end by 0 bases, with 7 bases between. Germline loops: CDR1 GTSNPN, CDR2 SVGIG (reference sequence). This specimen consisted of CD4+ T cells sorted from PBMCs, obtained 10 days after the yellow fever booster vaccination. This clonotype was sampled from a young man who received the YFV17D yellow fever vaccine. The rearrangement uses TRBV30 and TRBJ1-5; unclear D gene. The CDR3 spells CAWKGYSNQPQHF. CDR3 coding DNA: TGTGCCTGGAAAGGGTATAGCAATCAGCCCCAGCATTTT.